Listed here are 27 T cell receptor beta chains from one sample, sequenced in a study of blood T cell repertoires in COVID-19 (TCRdb year 2020). The library was produced with the immunoSEQ multiplex PCR assay. This is the immuneACCESS table as TCRdb keeps it, with only in-frame sequences that have V and J called. A part of the clones is gone; compared with another copy, unresolved V genes explain less than half, and the rest is unexplained. For this sample there are about 120,000 clones; 78% appear just once. The ten largest clones take up approximately 2.4% of the sample. Source material: peripheral blood. These receptors came from an older man with acute or convalescent COVID-19.

This clone was observed a single time. The genes are TRBV20-1 and TRBJ1-2, with D possibly being TRBD1 (5 bases). Trimming left V 3 bases short and J 7 bases short, with 15 bases between. CDR3 size: 13 residues. CDR1 DFQATT and CDR2 SNEGSKA come from the germline V gene (reference sequence). The CDR3 here is CSASWDVGGGYTF. CDR3 sequence (DNA): TGCAGTGCTAGTTGGGACGTGGGGGGTGGCTACACCTTC.

The CDR3 DNA follows: TGTGCCAGCAGCAAGAACAGGACCACCGACATGAACACTGAAGCTTTCTTT. This sequence encodes CASSKNRTTDMNTEAFF. The chain joins TRBV21-1 to TRBJ1-1; the table's D call TRBD1 went unverified against the DNA. TRBV21-1 represents a pseudogene. The CDR3 extends over 17 amino acids.

The chain is built from TRBV11-2 and TRBJ1-2; possible D gene TRBD1, 5 bases. V was cut by 6 bases and J by 2 bases, with 13 bases left in between. This CDR3 region has 14 residues. Germline V gives CDR1 SGHAT, CDR2 FQNNGV. CDR3 sequence: CASSRTGLNYGYTF. As DNA, the CDR3 is TGTGCCAGCAGTCGCACAGGTCTGAACTATGGCTACACCTTC.

The chain employs TRBV19 and TRBJ1-1; D remains unclear. Trimming left V 8 bases short and J 1 base short, with 11 bases between. Germline V gene lookup returns CDR1 LNHDA and CDR2 SQIVND (reference sequence). This CDR3 contains 13 residues. DNA for the CDR3: TGTGCCAGTCACCCCCCGGGGAACACTGAAGCTTTCTTT. Translating gives CASHPPGNTEAFF.

V usage is TRBV7-2 and J usage is TRBJ2-1; D possibly corresponds to TRBD2 (5 bases). CDR1 is SGHTA, CDR2 FQGNSA, per germline. The CDR3 runs 15 residues. Trimming removed 4 bases at V and 0 bases at J, with 10 bases between. As DNA, the CDR3 is TGTGCCAGCAGCTCTAGCTTTAGCTCCTACAATGAGCAGTTCTTC. It codes for CASSSSFSSYNEQFF. Together with reference TRBV7-2 and TRBJ2-1, the CDR3 gives the full variable domain: GAGVSQSPSNKVTEKGKDVELRCDPISGHTALYWYRQSLGQGLEFLIYFQGNSAPDKSGLPSDRFSAERTGGSVSTLTIQRTQQEDSAVYLCASSSSFSSYNEQFFGPGTRLTVL.

Only a few counts were recorded for this clone. The chain links TRBV10-3 to TRBJ2-2; 7 nucleotides agree with TRBD1. V lost 4 bases and J lost 4; bases outside the gene matches: 9. CDR1 and CDR2 (germline): ENHRY, SYGVKD. This CDR3 is built from 16 residues. CDR3 bases: TGTGCCATCAGTGCCCAGGACAGGAGTGGCACCGGGGAGCTGTTTTTT. Amino acids: CAISAQDRSGTGELFF.

The chain joins TRBV3-1 (or the pseudogene TRBV3-2) to TRBJ2-2, with TRBD1 identical over 7 bases. In germline, CDR1 is LGHDT, CDR2 YNNKEL (reference sequence). The CDR3 loop spans 16 amino acids. Trimming took 0 bases from V and 1 from J; bases not matched to a gene: 2. The CDR3 sequence: CASSQEQGRNTGELFF. The CDR3 DNA reads as TGTGCCAGCAGCCAAGAACAGGGGAGGAACACCGGGGAGCTGTTTTTT.

The gene calls are TRBV11-1 and TRBJ1-6; maybe TRBD1 (5 bases). Deletions cut 2 bases from V and 7 bases from J, with 15 bases between. The CDR3 sequence is 16 residues long. Per the germline V gene, CDR1 is SGHAT and CDR2 is FQDESV (reference sequence). This CDR3 reads CASSLSRRAGNSPLHF. In DNA form, the CDR3 reads TGTGCCAGCAGCTTATCACGCAGGGCCGGGAATTCACCCCTCCACTTT.

The chain links TRBV12-5 to TRBJ1-1, with D hard to call. The CDR3 has 14 amino acids. Per the germline V gene, CDR1 is LGHNT and CDR2 is FRNRAP. V was trimmed by 1 base and J by 5 bases, leaving 11 bases between them. CDR3 loop: CASGLGMSGTEAFF. DNA of the CDR3: TGTGCTAGTGGTTTGGGGATGAGCGGGACTGAAGCTTTCTTT.

This clone is a singleton in its sample. The chain joins TRBV5-6 to TRBJ1-2; 9 bases match TRBD1. From germline, CDR1 is SGHDT and CDR2 YYEEEE. The CDR3 consists of 13 residues. The V segment lost 5 bases and the J segment 6 bases; nucleotides outside the gene matches: 5. For the CDR3, the DNA is TGTGCCAGCAGGCCTACAGGGGGCGATGGCTACACCTTC. This translates into CASRPTGGDGYTF.

The genes are TRBV19 and TRBJ2-7; 13 bases map to TRBD2. Trimming cost V 5 bases and J 6 bases; bases outside gene matches: 7. Germline loops: CDR1 LNHDA, CDR2 SQIVND (reference sequence). The CDR3 is 15 residues long. This CDR3 is CASSLGLAGVGEQYF. The CDR3 bases are TGTGCCAGTAGTCTCGGACTAGCGGGGGTAGGCGAGCAGTACTTC.

This clone was seen once. This chain uses TRBV7-3 with TRBJ2-1; 7 bases line up with TRBD2. The CDR3 sequence is 15 residues long. The V gene end was trimmed by 2 bases and the J gene end by 3 bases; junction bases not matched to a gene: 4. Per the germline V gene, CDR1 is SGHTA and CDR2 is FQGTGA. Written as DNA, the CDR3 is TGTGCCAGCAGCTTAGGGCTAGCGGACTACAATGAGCAGTTCTTC. This gives the protein CASSLGLADYNEQFF.

The V and J genes are TRBV12-3 or TRBV12-4 and TRBJ2-2; tentatively, D is TRBD2 (7 bases). The CDR3 loop spans 12 amino acids. Between the trimmed V and J ends, which lost 4 bases and 13 bases, there was a span of 13 bases. Here the CDR3 reads CASSSGEGRLFF. CDR3 sequence (DNA): TGTGCCAGCAGTTCAGGGGAGGGGCGGCTGTTTTTT.

This clone has just one count. This chain links TRBV9 with TRBJ2-7, with D unclear. CDR1 is SGDLS and CDR2 is YYNGEE in the germline V gene. Trimming cost V 4 bases and J 0 bases, with 11 bases left between them. This CDR3 comprises 14 residues. CDR3 coding DNA: TGTGCCAGCAGCCCCACCGCACACTCCTACGAGCAGTACTTC. It is translated as CASSPTAHSYEQYF.

A remark on this clone: The junction departs from germline at one end; a sequencing error may be responsible. The chain combines TRBV6-6 with TRBJ1-2; 7 bases line up with TRBD1. The CDR3 loop spans 15 amino acids. The germline V gene has CDR1 MNHNY and CDR2 SVGAGI (reference sequence). CDR3 sequence reads: CASTYQTGLFYGYTF. As DNA, the CDR3 is TGTGCCAGCACTTACCAGACAGGGCTCTTCTATGGCTACACCTTC.

The CDR3 coding sequence is TGTGCCAGCAGCCAATTTTCGAGCGTCTCTGGAAACACCATATATTTT. Its translation: CASSQFSSVSGNTIYF. This chain connects TRBV14 to TRBJ1-3; D not resolved. Germline lookup yields CDR1 SGHDN and CDR2 FVKESK. The CDR3 totals 16 residues. Trimming removed 2 bases at V and 0 bases at J, with 11 bases between.

This chain links TRBV6-5 with TRBJ1-5; 7 bases are shared with TRBD1. This CDR3 spans 15 amino acids. Unmatched junction bases numbered 10, after V lost 6 bases and J lost 5 bases. Per the germline V gene, CDR1 is MNHEY and CDR2 is SVGAGI. CDR3 protein: CASSPRQGVDQPQHF. The CDR3 coding sequence is TGTGCCAGCAGCCCCCGACAGGGCGTGGATCAGCCCCAGCATTTT.

The chain combines TRBV11-2 with TRBJ2-7, with 7 bases lining up with TRBD2. V was clipped by 5 bases and J by 5 bases; unmatched bases: 12. CDR3 length: 15 amino acids. Germline loops: CDR1 SGHAT, CDR2 FQNNGV. In nucleotides, the CDR3 is TGTGCCAGCAGCGCGTCGGGGGGTAGGTGGAACGAGCAGTACTTC. Translating gives CASSASGGRWNEQYF.

The rearrangement links TRBV24-1 to TRBJ2-5; TRBD2 aligns across 15 bases. This CDR3 spans 16 amino acids. Germline CDR1 KGHDR, CDR2 SFDVKD. After removal of 6 bases from V and 2 bases from J, the junction contained 3 bases not matched to a gene. The CDR3 is CATSRGLAGGQETQYF. Written as DNA, the CDR3 is TGTGCCACCAGTAGGGGACTAGCGGGGGGACAAGAGACCCAGTACTTC.

The genes are TRBV11-2 and TRBJ1-2; TRBD1 matches at 7 bases. Germline V gives CDR1 SGHAT, CDR2 FQNNGV. The CDR3 runs 15 residues. Germline trimming cut 4 bases from V and 8 bases from J; bases unmatched to any gene: 13. CDR3 sequence reads: CASSSMTGLREGYTF. In nucleotides, the CDR3 is TGTGCCAGCAGCTCCATGACAGGGTTAAGGGAGGGCTACACCTTC.

CDR3: CASSQRDPGTGHYGYTF. The CDR3 nucleotides read TGTGCCAGCAGCCAAAGAGACCCAGGGACAGGGCACTATGGCTACACCTTC. The chain joins TRBV3-1 (or the pseudogene TRBV3-2) to TRBJ1-2; TRBD1 matches 9 bases. The germline V gene has CDR1 LGHDT and CDR2 YNNKEL (reference sequence). The CDR3 runs 17 residues. Trimming cost V 2 bases and J 3 bases; bases outside gene matches: 10.

The sample holds one count of this clone. The V and J genes are TRBV6-5 and TRBJ1-2; no clear D. The CDR3 has 14 amino acids. V was shortened by 5 bases and J by 6 bases, with 16 bases between the two germline ends. CDR1 is MNHEY and CDR2 is SVGAGI in the germline V gene. The DNA of the CDR3 is TGTGCCAGCAGTCCCCGGGAGGGTAGGAATGGCTACACCTTC. The encoded protein is CASSPREGRNGYTF.

This clone was counted a single time. This chain connects TRBV14 to TRBJ1-4; no reliable D call. The CDR3 is made up of 15 amino acids. V gave up 2 bases and J gave up 2 bases, with 9 bases separating them. Germline CDR1 SGHDN, CDR2 FVKESK. The CDR3 loop is CASSQSPRTNEKLFF. The CDR3 coding sequence is TGTGCCAGCAGCCAATCCCCACGGACTAATGAAAAACTGTTTTTT. Supplemented by reference TRBV14 and TRBJ1-4, the full variable domain reads EAGVTQFPSHSVIEKGQTVTLRCDPISGHDNLYWYRRVMGKEIKFLLHFVKESKQDESGMPNNRFLAERTGGTYSTLKVQPAELEDSGVYFCASSQSPRTNEKLFFGSGTQLSVL.

This chain uses TRBV18 with TRBJ1-1; D gene uncertain. V gave up 6 bases and J gave up 3 bases, with 8 bases separating them. Germline V gene sequence: CDR1 KGHSH, CDR2 LQKENI. This CDR3 comprises 12 residues. CDR3 DNA sequence: TGTGCCAGCTCCCGCTTAGACACTGAAGCTTTCTTT. The encoded protein is CASSRLDTEAFF.

This chain uses TRBV7-2 with TRBJ2-1; 13 bases are shared with TRBD2. In germline, CDR1 is SGHTA, CDR2 FQGNSA. With V trimmed by 5 bases and J by 8 bases, 6 bases remained unmatched. The length of the CDR3 is 15 residues. The CDR3 DNA reads as TGTGCCAGCAGCACGACTAGCGGGGGGAACCATGAGCAGTTCTTC. Its protein is CASSTTSGGNHEQFF.

In the case of this clone: Distinct nucleotide sequences in the sample also encode this CDR3. V gene TRBV7-2 combines with J gene TRBJ1-5; no definite D call. Germline V gene sequence: CDR1 SGHTA, CDR2 FQGNSA. CDR3 length: 15 amino acids. Trimming removed 1 base at V and 7 bases at J, with 14 bases between. The CDR3 region is CASSLEVQAGQPQHF. The CDR3 DNA reads as TGTGCCAGCAGCTTAGAGGTCCAGGCGGGGCAGCCCCAGCATTTT.

The chain joins TRBV14 to TRBJ1-4, with a weak D call TRBD1 (6 bases). The CDR3 is 15 amino acids. V was shortened by 4 bases and J by 5 bases, with 14 bases between the two germline ends. Per germline, CDR1 SGHDN and CDR2 FVKESK. The DNA of the CDR3 is TGTGCCAGCAGCCTGCAAGGGGGATGGAATGAAAAACTGTTTTTT. Translated, it gives CASSLQGGWNEKLFF.